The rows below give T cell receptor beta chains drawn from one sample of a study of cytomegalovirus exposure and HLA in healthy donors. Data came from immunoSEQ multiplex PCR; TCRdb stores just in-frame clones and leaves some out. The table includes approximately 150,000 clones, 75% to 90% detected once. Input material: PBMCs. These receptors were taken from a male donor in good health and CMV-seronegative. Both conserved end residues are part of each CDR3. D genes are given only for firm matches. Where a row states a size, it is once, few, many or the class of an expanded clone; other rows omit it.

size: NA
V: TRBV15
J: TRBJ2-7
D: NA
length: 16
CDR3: CATSREGPGQIYEQYF
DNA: TGTGCCACCAGCAGAGAGGGGCCTGGACAGATTTACGAGCAGTACTTC

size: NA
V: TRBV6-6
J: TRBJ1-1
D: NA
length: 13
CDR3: CASSSTGYTEAFF
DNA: TGTGCCAGCAGTTCAACGGGATACACTGAAGCTTTCTTT

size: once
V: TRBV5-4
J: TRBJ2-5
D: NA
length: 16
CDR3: CASSLRWTDLQETQYF
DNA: TGTGCCAGCAGCTTGAGGTGGACAGACTTACAAGAGACCCAGTACTTC

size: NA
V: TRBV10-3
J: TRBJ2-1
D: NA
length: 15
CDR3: CAISEYRDEGNEQFF
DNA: TGTGCCATCAGTGAGTACAGGGACGAAGGCAATGAGCAGTTCTTC

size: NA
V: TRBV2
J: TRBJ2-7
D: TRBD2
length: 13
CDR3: CASSEGLAFEQYF
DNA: TGTGCCAGCAGTGAAGGACTAGCGTTTGAGCAGTACTTC

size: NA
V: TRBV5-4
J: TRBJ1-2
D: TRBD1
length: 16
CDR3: CASSSKGQGPWYGYTF
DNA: TGTGCCAGCAGCTCTAAGGGACAGGGGCCCTGGTATGGCTACACCTTC

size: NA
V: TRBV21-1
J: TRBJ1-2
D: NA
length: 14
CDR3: CASSKTGSNYGYTF
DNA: TGTGCCAGCAGCAAGACAGGATCTAACTATGGCTACACCTTC

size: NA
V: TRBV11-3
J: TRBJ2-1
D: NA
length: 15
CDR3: CASSSRSGEYNEQFF
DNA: TGTGCCAGCAGCTCGAGGTCAGGGGAGTACAATGAGCAGTTCTTC

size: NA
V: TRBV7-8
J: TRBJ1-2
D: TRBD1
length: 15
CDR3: CASSPTGQGPYGYTF
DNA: TGTGCCAGCAGCCCGACGGGACAGGGCCCCTATGGCTACACCTTC

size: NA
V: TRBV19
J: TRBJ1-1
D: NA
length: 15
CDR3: CASTRSGAMNTEAFF
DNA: TGTGCCAGTACTCGATCAGGGGCAATGAACACTGAAGCTTTCTTT

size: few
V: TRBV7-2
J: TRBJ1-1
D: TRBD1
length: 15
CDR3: CASSSSPMTGISTFF
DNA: TGTGCCAGCAGCTCGTCACCTATGACAGGGATTAGCACTTTCTTT

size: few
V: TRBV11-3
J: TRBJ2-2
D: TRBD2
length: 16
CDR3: CASSFRLAGGTGELFF
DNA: TGTGCCAGCAGCTTTAGGCTAGCGGGGGGCACCGGGGAGCTGTTTTTT

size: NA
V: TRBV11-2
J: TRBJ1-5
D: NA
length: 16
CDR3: CASSPGVRGTYQPQHF
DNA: TGTGCCAGCAGCCCTGGTGTTCGGGGGACCTATCAGCCCCAGCATTTT

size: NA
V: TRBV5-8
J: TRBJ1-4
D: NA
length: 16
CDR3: CASSLTRGGTNEKLFF
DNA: TGTGCCAGCAGCTTAACCCGGGGGGGGACTAATGAAAAACTGTTTTTT

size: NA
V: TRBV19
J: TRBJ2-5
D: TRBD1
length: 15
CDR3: CASRTGTGQGETQYF
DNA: TGTGCCAGCAGGACCGGGACAGGTCAGGGAGAGACCCAGTACTTC

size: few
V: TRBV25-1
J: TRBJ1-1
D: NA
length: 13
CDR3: CASSPNPNTEAFF
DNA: TGTGCCAGCAGTCCAAATCCGAACACTGAAGCTTTCTTT

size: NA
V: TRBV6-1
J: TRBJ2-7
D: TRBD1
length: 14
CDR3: CASSEGQGIREQYF
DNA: TGTGCCAGCAGTGAGGGACAGGGGATCCGCGAGCAGTACTTC

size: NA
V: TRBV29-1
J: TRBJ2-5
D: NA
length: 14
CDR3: CSVEDPRRGETQYF
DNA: TGCAGCGTTGAAGACCCTCGACGGGGAGAGACCCAGTACTTC

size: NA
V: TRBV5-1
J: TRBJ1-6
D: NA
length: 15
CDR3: CASSLRQATNSPLHF
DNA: TGCGCCAGCAGCTTGCGGCAGGCCACTAATTCACCCCTCCACTTT

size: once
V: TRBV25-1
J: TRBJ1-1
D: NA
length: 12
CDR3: CASSRGEGKAFF
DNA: TGTGCCAGCAGCCGGGGGGAGGGGAAAGCTTTCTTT

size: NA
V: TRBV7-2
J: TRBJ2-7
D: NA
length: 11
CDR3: CASSLTYEQYF
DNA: TGTGCCAGCAGTCTTACATACGAGCAGTACTTC

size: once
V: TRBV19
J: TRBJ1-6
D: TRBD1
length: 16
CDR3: CASSRTGAPYNSPLHF
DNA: TGTGCCAGTAGTCGGACAGGGGCGCCCTATAATTCACCCCTCCACTTT

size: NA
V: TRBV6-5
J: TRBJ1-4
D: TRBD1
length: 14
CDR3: CASSFRGTSEKLFF
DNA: TGTGCCAGCAGTTTCAGGGGGACGAGTGAAAAACTGTTTTTT

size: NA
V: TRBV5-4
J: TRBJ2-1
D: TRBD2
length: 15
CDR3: CASSRTSGGLYEQFF
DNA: TGTGCCAGCAGCAGGACTAGCGGGGGGCTTTATGAGCAGTTCTTC

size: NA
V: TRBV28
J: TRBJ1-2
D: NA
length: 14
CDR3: CASSLSLGLYGYTF
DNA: TGTGCCAGCAGTTTAAGTCTGGGGCTCTATGGCTACACCTTC

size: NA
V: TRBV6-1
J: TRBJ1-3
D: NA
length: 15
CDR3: CASSITGSSGNTIYF
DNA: TGTGCCAGCAGTATCACAGGGTCCTCTGGAAACACCATATATTTT

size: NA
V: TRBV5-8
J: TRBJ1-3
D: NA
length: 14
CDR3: CASSPMVAGNTIYF
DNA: TGTGCCAGCAGCCCGATGGTAGCTGGAAACACCATATATTTT

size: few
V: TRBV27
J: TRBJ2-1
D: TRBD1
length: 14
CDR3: CASSLKGGGNEQFF
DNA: TGTGCCAGCAGTTTAAAAGGGGGCGGAAATGAGCAGTTCTTC

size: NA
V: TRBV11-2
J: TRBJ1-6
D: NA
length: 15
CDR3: CASSLGSSYNSPLHF
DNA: TGTGCCAGCAGCCTTGGGAGCTCCTATAATTCACCCCTCCACTTT